The clone carrying this TCR beta chain occurred a few times. The data originate from a study of cytomegalovirus exposure and HLA in healthy donors. The germline CDR1 and CDR2 sequences are SNHLY and FYNNEI. The CDR3 sequence is 13 residues long. Trimming shortened V by 1 base and J by 4 bases, and 7 bases separated the two germline ends. Produced via immunoSEQ multiplex PCR; TCRdb's table is partial and in-frame only. The sample lists 100,000 or so clones; less than 95% were seen once. The TCR sequence derives from a woman aged 18-29 years in good health and CMV-seronegative. The chain employs TRBV2 and TRBJ1-2; D possibly corresponds to TRBD1 (6 bases). Material: PBMCs. In DNA, the CDR3 is TGTGCCAGCAGTGAAGGCAGGGGCTATGGCTACACCTTC. Its translation is CASSEGRGYGYTF.